This T cell receptor beta chain was sequenced during a study of blood T cell repertoires in COVID-19. Measured with immunoSEQ multiplex PCR; TCRdb has only the in-frame clones, and not every one. Counted here are about 180,000 clones, around 90% occurring once; the ten biggest clones make up roughly 8.9%. CDR1 is LNHDA, CDR2 SQIVND, per germline (reference sequence). V shed 3 bases, J shed 6 bases, and the junction held 2 bases outside the gene matches. This CDR3 contains 14 residues. The clonotype was recovered from a woman under 30 who had recovered from COVID-19. This chain uses TRBV19 with TRBJ1-5, with TRBD1 identical over 10 bases. Sequencing was done on a sample of PBMCs or T cells enriched from blood (not recorded which). CDR3 in DNA: TGTGCCAGTAGTATGACAGGGGGCGGTCAGCCCCAGCATTTT. Residues: CASSMTGGGQPQHF.